This entry describes one T cell receptor (beta chain). Profiled with immunoSEQ multiplex PCR; TCRdb holds only in-frame clones, not every one. This table holds hundreds of thousands of clones, approximately 86% found once. These data come from a study of blood T cell repertoires in COVID-19. The CDR3 is made up of 12 amino acids. V was cut by 3 bases and J by 4 bases, with 8 bases left in between. Germline lookup yields CDR1 SGDLS and CDR2 YYNGEE. Sequenced material: peripheral blood. This TCR was recovered from a woman between 70 and 85 years old with COVID-19, enrolled during active disease. The rearrangement uses TRBV9 and TRBJ2-7; D may be TRBD2 (6 bases). CDR3 in amino acids: CASSGDSYEQYF. The DNA of the CDR3 is TGTGCCAGCAGCGGGGACTCGTACGAGCAGTACTTC.